The 4 T cell receptor beta chains below come from one sample, sequenced in a study of early T cells in non-severe SARS-CoV-2 infection. TCRdb fed the 5' RACE reads into MiXCR, producing one record per CDR3 protein. The sample includes 100,000 or so distinct CDR3 sequences, over 10% of them seen just once. Sequencing was done on a sample of whole blood. Receptors were obtained from an adult who was a healthcare worker with PCR-confirmed SARS-CoV-2 infection or an uninfected control (not recorded which).

This clonotype was counted only a few times. J is TRBJ2-3 and V is TRBV27; D is unclear. Germline assignment: CDR1 MNHEY and CDR2 SMNVEV (reference sequence). This CDR3 comprises 15 residues. The ends were cut back, 3 bases at V and 3 bases at J, with 13 bases in the middle. CDR3 DNA sequence: TGTGCCAGCAGTTTCCACCTAGTGGGTACAGATACGCAGTATTTT. Encoded protein: CASSFHLVGTDTQYF.

This clonotype showed up many times. The CDR3 region is CAWSTYRVRGEKLFF. CDR3 coding DNA: TGTGCCTGGAGTACCTACCGGGTTAGGGGTGAAAAACTGTTTTTT. The chain combines TRBV30 with TRBJ1-4; tentatively, D is TRBD1 (5 bases). Germline-derived CDR1 and CDR2 are GTSNPN and SVGIG (reference sequence). V dropped 2 bases and J dropped 7 bases, with 17 bases sitting between them. CDR3 length equals 15 residues.

This clonotype was seen repeatedly, ten times or more. This chain joins TRBV5-1 and TRBJ2-1; 9 positions agree with TRBD2. The CDR3 runs to 15 residues. The junction had 5 bases not matched to a gene; V was cut back by 4 bases and J by 3 bases. Germline CDR1 and CDR2: SGHRS and YFSETQ. CDR3 sequence reads: CASSAASGVYNEQFF. CDR3 DNA sequence: TGCGCCAGCAGCGCCGCTAGCGGGGTCTACAATGAGCAGTTCTTC.

This clonotype has only a few counts. The J gene is TRBJ2-1, the V gene TRBV5-4; 7 positions agree with TRBD2. The CDR3 length is 16 residues. V gave up 5 bases and J gave up 0 bases; unmatched junction bases: 8. Germline V gives CDR1 SGHNT, CDR2 YYREEE (reference sequence). The chain's CDR3 is CASRGSLAASYNEQFF. DNA for the CDR3: TGTGCCAGCAGGGGGAGTCTAGCGGCCTCCTACAATGAGCAGTTCTTC.